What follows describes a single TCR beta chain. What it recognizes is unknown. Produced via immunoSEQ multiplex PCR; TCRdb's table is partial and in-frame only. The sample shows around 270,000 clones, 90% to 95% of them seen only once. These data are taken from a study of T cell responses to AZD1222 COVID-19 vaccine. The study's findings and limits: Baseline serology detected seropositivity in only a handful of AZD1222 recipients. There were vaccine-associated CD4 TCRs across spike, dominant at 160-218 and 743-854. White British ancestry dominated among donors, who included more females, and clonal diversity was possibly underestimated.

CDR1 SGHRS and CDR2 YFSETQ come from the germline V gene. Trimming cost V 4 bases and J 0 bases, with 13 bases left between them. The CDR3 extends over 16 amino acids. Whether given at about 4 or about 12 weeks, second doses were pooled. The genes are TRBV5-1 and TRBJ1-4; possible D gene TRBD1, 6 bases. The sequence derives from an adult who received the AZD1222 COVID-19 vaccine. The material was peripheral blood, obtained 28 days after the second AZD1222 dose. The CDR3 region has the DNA TGCGCCAGCAGCCCGGGTTGGGACACAACTAATGAAAAACTGTTTTTT. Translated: CASSPGWDTTNEKLFF. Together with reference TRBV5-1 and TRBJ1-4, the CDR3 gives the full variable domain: KAGVTQTPRYLIKTRGQQVTLSCSPISGHRSVSWYQQTPGQGLQFLFEYFSETQRNKGNFPGRFSGRQFSNSRSEMNVSTLELGDSALYLCASSPGWDTTNEKLFFGSGTQLSVL.